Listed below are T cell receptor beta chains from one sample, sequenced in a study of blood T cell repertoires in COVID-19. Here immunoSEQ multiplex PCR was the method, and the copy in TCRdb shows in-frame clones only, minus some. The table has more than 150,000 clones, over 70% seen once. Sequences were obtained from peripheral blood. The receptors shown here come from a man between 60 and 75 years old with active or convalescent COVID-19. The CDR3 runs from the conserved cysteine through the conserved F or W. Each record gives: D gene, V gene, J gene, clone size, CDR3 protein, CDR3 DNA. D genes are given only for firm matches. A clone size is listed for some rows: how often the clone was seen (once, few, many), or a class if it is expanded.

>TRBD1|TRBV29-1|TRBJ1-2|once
CSVRGDSYGYTF
TGCAGCGTCCGCGGGGACAGCTACGGCTACACCTTC
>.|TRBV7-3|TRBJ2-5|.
CASSLVPYSQETQYF
TGTGCCAGCAGCTTAGTCCCCTACTCACAAGAGACCCAGTACTTC
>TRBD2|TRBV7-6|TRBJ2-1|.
CASSMLAGGLSYNEQFF
TGTGCCAGCAGCATGCTAGCGGGAGGGCTTAGCTACAATGAGCAGTTCTTC
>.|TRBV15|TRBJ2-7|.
CATSRGASQLWNEQYF
TGTGCCACCAGCAGAGGGGCTTCACAGCTTTGGAACGAGCAGTACTTC
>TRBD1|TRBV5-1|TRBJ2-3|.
CASSLVRGDRVPDTQYF
TGCGCCAGCAGCTTGGTGAGAGGGGACAGGGTTCCGGATACGCAGTATTTT
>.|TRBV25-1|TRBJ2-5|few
CASTHQETQYF
TGTGCCAGCACCCATCAAGAGACCCAGTACTTC
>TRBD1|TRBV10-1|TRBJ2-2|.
CASEYPGQDPRTGELFF
TGCGCCAGCGAATATCCGGGACAGGACCCTAGGACCGGGGAGCTGTTTTTT
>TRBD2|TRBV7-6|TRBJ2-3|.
CASSEASGATADTQYF
TGTGCCAGCAGCGAAGCTAGCGGGGCGACCGCAGATACGCAGTATTTT
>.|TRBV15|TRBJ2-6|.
CATSINPRVSGANVLTF
TGTGCCACCAGCATCAACCCCAGGGTCTCTGGGGCCAACGTCCTGACTTTC
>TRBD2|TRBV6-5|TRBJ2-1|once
CASSYGGLVDEQFF
TGTGCCAGCAGTTATGGGGGACTAGTCGATGAGCAGTTCTTC
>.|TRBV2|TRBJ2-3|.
CATKGTDTQYF
TGTGCCACCAAGGGGACAGATACGCAGTATTTT
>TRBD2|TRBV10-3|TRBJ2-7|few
CASRAAGGPLGEQYF
TGTGCCAGCCGGGCAGCGGGAGGGCCTTTAGGGGAGCAGTACTTC
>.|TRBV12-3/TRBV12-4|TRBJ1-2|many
CASNLGRGNGYTF
TGTGCCAGCAATCTGGGCAGGGGCAATGGCTACACCTTC
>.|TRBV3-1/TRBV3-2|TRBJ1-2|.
CASSPNEGEAYGYTF
TGTGCCAGCAGCCCGAACGAAGGGGAGGCCTATGGCTACACCTTC
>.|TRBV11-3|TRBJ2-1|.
CASSPSPGSRNEQFF
TGTGCCAGCAGCCCCTCGCCCGGGAGTAGGAATGAGCAGTTCTTC
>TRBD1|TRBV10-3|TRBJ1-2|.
CAISEGWEQGGYGYTF
TGTGCCATCAGTGAAGGCTGGGAACAGGGGGGCTATGGCTACACCTTC
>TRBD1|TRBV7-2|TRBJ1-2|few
CASSLGGGTGSGYTF
TGTGCCAGCAGCTTAGGAGGGGGGACAGGGAGTGGCTACACCTTC
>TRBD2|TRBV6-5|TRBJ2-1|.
CASSLAGELNEQFF
TGTGCCAGCAGTCTAGCGGGAGAATTGAATGAGCAGTTCTTC
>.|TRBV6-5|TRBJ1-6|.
CASSYLSGSNSPLHF
TGTGCCAGCAGTTACTTGAGCGGGAGTAATTCACCCCTCCACTTT
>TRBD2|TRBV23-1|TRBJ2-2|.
CARGPKAGEWRELFF
TGCGCCCGGGGCCCGAAAGCGGGAGAATGGCGGGAGCTGTTTTTT
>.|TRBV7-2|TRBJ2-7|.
CASSPHPLSYEQYF
TGTGCCAGCAGTCCACATCCCCTCTCCTACGAGCAGTACTTC
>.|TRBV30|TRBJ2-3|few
CAWSVLGGYETDTQYF
TGTGCCTGGAGTGTACTAGGGGGATACGAGACAGATACGCAGTATTTT
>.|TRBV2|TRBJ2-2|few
CASSSDTGELFF
TGTGCCAGCAGTTCTGACACCGGGGAGCTGTTTTTT
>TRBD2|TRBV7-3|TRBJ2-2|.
CASSNFVPGLAGVTGELFF
TGTGCCAGCAGCAACTTTGTCCCGGGACTAGCGGGAGTAACCGGGGAGCTGTTTTTT
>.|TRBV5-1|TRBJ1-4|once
CASSLGSLGGAREKLFF
TGCGCCAGCAGCTTGGGTTCTTTGGGAGGGGCGCGAGAAAAACTGTTTTTT
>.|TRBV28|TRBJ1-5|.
CASSRDTTNQPQHF
TGTGCCAGCAGCCGAGACACGACCAATCAGCCCCAGCATTTT
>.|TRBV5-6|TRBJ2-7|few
CASSLGGDTYEQYF
TGTGCCAGCAGCTTGGGTGGGGACACCTACGAGCAGTACTTC
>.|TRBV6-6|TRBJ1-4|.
CASSYSNTGRNEKLFF
TGTGCCAGCAGTTACTCGAATACAGGGCGGAATGAAAAACTGTTTTTT
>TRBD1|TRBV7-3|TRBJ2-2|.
CASSLLPGQGVAGELFF
TGTGCCAGCAGCTTACTCCCGGGACAGGGGGTCGCCGGGGAACTGTTTTTT
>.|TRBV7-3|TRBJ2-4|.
CASSLTGGLRNIQYF
TGTGCCAGCAGCTTAACGGGAGGACTGAGAAACATTCAGTACTTC
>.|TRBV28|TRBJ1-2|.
CASSSGLRVNYGYTF
TGTGCCAGCAGTTCAGGCTTGAGGGTGAACTATGGCTACACCTTC
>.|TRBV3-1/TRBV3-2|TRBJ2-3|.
CASSQNRVGVADTQYF
TGTGCCAGCAGCCAAAATCGGGTGGGAGTGGCAGATACGCAGTATTTT
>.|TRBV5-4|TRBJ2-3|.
CASSLSTGTDTQYF
TGTGCCAGCAGCTTGTCGACAGGCACAGATACGCAGTATTTT
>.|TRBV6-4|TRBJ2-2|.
CASSENSGTGELFF
TGTGCCAGCAGTGAAAATAGCGGCACCGGGGAGCTGTTTTTT
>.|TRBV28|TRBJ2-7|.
CASSSPRYEQYF
TGTGCCAGCAGTTCCCCTCGCTACGAGCAGTACTTC
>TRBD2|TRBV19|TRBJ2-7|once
CASSTAGGTYEQYF
TGTGCCAGTAGTACGGCGGGAGGGACCTACGAGCAGTACTTC
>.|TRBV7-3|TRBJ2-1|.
CASSLILSHEQFF
TGTGCCAGCAGCTTAATATTAAGCCATGAGCAGTTCTTC
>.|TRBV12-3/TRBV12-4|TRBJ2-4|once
CASEGTLGNIQYF
TGTGCCAGCGAAGGCACCCTCGGGAACATTCAGTACTTC
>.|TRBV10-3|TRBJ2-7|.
CAIMDAGTGQYF
TGTGCCATCATGGACGCTGGCACAGGGCAGTACTTC
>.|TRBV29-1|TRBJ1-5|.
CSVDRGIGQPQHF
TGCAGCGTTGACAGGGGCATCGGTCAGCCCCAGCATTTT
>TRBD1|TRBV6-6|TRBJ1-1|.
CASSYRQGSSTVAFF
TGTGCCAGCAGTTACCGACAGGGTTCCTCTACAGTGGCTTTCTTT
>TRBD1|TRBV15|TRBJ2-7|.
CATSRAGGIYEQYF
TGTGCCACCAGCAGAGCAGGGGGAATCTACGAGCAGTACTTC
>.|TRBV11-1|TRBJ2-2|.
CASSRNRAAGELFF
TGTGCCAGCAGCCGCAACAGGGCGGCCGGGGAGCTGTTTTTT
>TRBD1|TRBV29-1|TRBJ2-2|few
CSVGQGYDTGELFF
TGCAGCGTGGGACAGGGCTACGACACCGGGGAGCTGTTTTTT
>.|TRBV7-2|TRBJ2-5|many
CASSPTGLQETQYF
TGTGCCAGCAGCCCAACAGGGCTACAAGAGACCCAGTACTTC
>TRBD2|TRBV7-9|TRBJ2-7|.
CASSLSRTGLAGVYEQYF
TGTGCCAGCAGCTTGTCACGAACGGGACTAGCGGGGGTCTACGAGCAGTACTTC
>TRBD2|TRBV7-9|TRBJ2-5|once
CASRRGNGETQYF
TGTGCCAGCAGGCGGGGGAATGGGGAGACCCAGTACTTC
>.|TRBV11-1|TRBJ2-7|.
CASKLSGLTEQYF
TGTGCCTCTAAGCTTAGTGGTTTAACCGAGCAGTACTTC
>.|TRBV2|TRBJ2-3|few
CASGRDTDTQYF
TGTGCCAGCGGCCGGGATACAGATACGCAGTATTTT
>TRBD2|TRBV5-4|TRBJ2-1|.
CASSLGTSGRNEQFF
TGTGCCAGCAGCTTGGGAACTAGCGGGAGGAATGAGCAGTTCTTC
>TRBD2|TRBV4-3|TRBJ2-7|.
CASSQDPSPGTSGSSYEQYF
TGCGCCAGCAGCCAAGATCCCTCACCTGGGACTAGCGGGAGCTCCTACGAGCAGTACTTC
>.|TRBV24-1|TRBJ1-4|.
CATSDPNPQGVEKLFF
TGTGCCACCAGTGACCCTAACCCACAGGGCGTCGAAAAACTGTTTTTT
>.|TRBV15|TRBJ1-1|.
CATSTETANTEAFF
TGTGCCACCAGCACCGAGACAGCGAACACTGAAGCTTTCTTT
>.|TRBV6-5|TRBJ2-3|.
CASSPDRRVDTQYF
TGTGCCAGCAGCCCCGATAGGAGGGTAGATACGCAGTATTTT